This entry is about one TCR beta chain. The data stem from a study of blood T cell repertoires in COVID-19. About the research overall: From the United States, Italy and Spain came samples of acute and convalescent COVID-19. T cells, B-cell-depleted T cells, or PBMCs provided the cDNA or gDNA that served as material.

Methods used by the authors: Scientists estimated how many nucleated cells there were by amplifying reference gene primers. The table came from immunoSEQ multiplex PCR; TCRdb's copy has only in-frame clones and leaves some out. V and J calls and clone size are as listed in that table; D and trimming were resolved from the DNA. The table shows 250,000 or so clones, with just under 85% occurring only once. Source material: peripheral blood. The clonotype was recovered from a man aged 50 or older with acute or convalescent COVID-19.

CDR3 coding DNA: TGTGCTAGTGGTTTGGCTAGCGGGAGCTTCGATGAGCAGTTCTTC. Residues: CASGLASGSFDEQFF. The chain joins TRBV12-5 to TRBJ2-1, with 10 bases that match TRBD2. There are 15 residues in the CDR3. V lost 1 base to trimming and J lost 8 bases; unmatched junction nucleotides: 5. Germline V gives CDR1 LGHNT, CDR2 FRNRAP.